This T cell receptor beta chain was obtained from a study of OX40 agonist ivuxolimab in advanced cancers. Findings and caveats of the study: CD4+ and CD8+ T cells in blood underwent clonal expansion by week 6 at 0.1 to 3.0 mg/kg.

As to this clone: The target antigen is unknown.

This table comes from immunoSEQ multiplex PCR, and its TCRdb copy is limited to in-frame clones, with some not included. The table shows some 76,000 clones, with about 89% occurring only once. The receptor was isolated from an adult with an advanced solid tumor such as melanoma, head and neck, liver or kidney cancer. The sequenced sample was CD4+ or CD8+ T cells sorted from blood, obtained in a trial of the OX40 agonist ivuxolimab.

CDR3 sequence (DNA): TGTGCCAGCAGTTTGGGACAGGATAATTCACCCCTCCACTTT. It encodes CASSLGQDNSPLHF. The chain employs TRBV28 and TRBJ1-6, with TRBD1 matching over 8 bases. The CDR3 spans 14 residues. Trimming cost V 3 bases and J 5 bases; bases outside gene matches: 0. Germline values: CDR1 MDHEN, CDR2 SYDVKM.